This TCR beta chain was found in a study of control samples from healthy donors and cancer patients. CDR3 length: 15 residues. V lost 6 bases to trimming and J lost 2 bases, with 16 bases between them. Germline loops: CDR1 MNHEY, CDR2 SVGAGI. The repertoire was sequenced with immunoSEQ multiplex PCR; TCRdb's copy has only in-frame clones and lacks some. The sample has fewer than 120,000 clones, 70% to 90% seen once. The chain has TRBV6-5 and TRBJ1-1, with no clear D. The sequenced sample was PBMCs. The TCR comes from a woman aged 60-70 years with lung cancer. Here the CDR3 reads CASSHTVWHNTEAFF. As DNA, the CDR3 is TGTGCCAGCAGCCATACAGTGTGGCACAACACTGAAGCTTTCTTT.